This T cell receptor (beta chain) derives from a study of early T cells in non-severe SARS-CoV-2 infection. This clonotype occurred many times. The CDR3 sequence is 17 residues long. V shed 6 bases and J 1 base; nucleotides not matched to a gene: 6. Germline V lookup: CDR1 KGHSH, CDR2 LQKENI. TCRdb itself ran the 5' RACE reads through MiXCR, one entry per CDR3 protein. The sample carries around 72,000 distinct CDR3 sequences, 10% recorded once. Specimen: whole blood, collected at baseline. The chain recombines TRBV18 with TRBJ2-1; 13 bases agree with TRBD2. The origin of this receptor is an adult who was a healthcare worker with PCR-confirmed SARS-CoV-2 infection or an uninfected control (not recorded which). Here the CDR3 reads CASSKPTSGGSYNEQFF. Written as DNA, the CDR3 is TGTGCCAGCTCTAAGCCGACTAGCGGGGGGTCCTACAATGAGCAGTTCTTC.